The 29 T cell receptor beta chains below all came from one sample that was sequenced in a study of cytomegalovirus exposure and HLA in healthy donors. Primers for the PCR totalled 60 Vbeta and 13 Jbeta. Measured with immunoSEQ multiplex PCR; TCRdb has only the in-frame clones, and not every one. This sample has roughly 99,000 clones; around 76% occur once, and the top ten carry less than 2.5%. The sample taken for sequencing was PBMCs. These TCRs come from a man younger than 35 in good health and CMV-seronegative.

Turning to this clone: The same CDR3 also results from other DNA sequences found in this sample. The CDR3 loop is CASSVGGVAYEQYF. CDR3 in DNA: TGTGCCAGCAGCGTAGGGGGGGTAGCTTACGAGCAGTACTTC. The gene calls are TRBV9 and TRBJ2-7; D is possibly TRBD2 (6 bases). Germline V gives CDR1 SGDLS, CDR2 YYNGEE. The CDR3 runs to 14 residues. V dropped 0 bases and J dropped 4 bases, with 11 bases sitting between them.

The chain is built from TRBV4-3 and TRBJ2-1, with 9 nucleotides matching TRBD1. Germline loops: CDR1 LGHNA, CDR2 YSLEER. J lost 8 bases, V lost 0 bases, and 17 bases had no gene match. CDR3 length: 19 amino acids. The CDR3 here is CASSQEGQGWDGLRDEQFF. CDR3 sequence (DNA): TGCGCCAGCAGCCAAGAGGGACAGGGTTGGGACGGCCTACGGGATGAGCAGTTCTTC.

This rearrangement joins TRBV29-1 to TRBJ2-3, with a possible D match to TRBD1 (5 bases). V shed 4 bases and J shed 5 bases, with 16 bases lying between them. CDR1 is SQVTM, CDR2 ANQGSEA, per germline. The CDR3 sequence is 14 residues long. The CDR3 DNA is TGCAGCGTTGCCGGCCGCCAGGGTATAGATACGCAGTATTTT. This translates into CSVAGRQGIDTQYF.

The rearrangement joins TRBV5-8 to TRBJ2-7; D remains unclear. The V end was cut by 3 bases, the J end by 6 bases, with 16 bases between. The CDR3 is 14 amino acids. Per germline, CDR1 SGHTS and CDR2 YDEGEE. The DNA of the CDR3 is TGTGCCAGCAGCTGGGCAGCCTCGGCCAGCGAGCAGTACTTC. Amino acids: CASSWAASASEQYF.

The rearrangement joins TRBV13 to TRBJ1-1; D perhaps matches TRBD1 (5 bases). The length of the CDR3 is 13 residues. Per the germline V gene, CDR1 is PRHDT and CDR2 is FYEKMQ (reference sequence). V was pared by 3 bases and J by 1 base, with 6 bases between. The CDR3 region has the DNA TGTGCCAGCAGCTTCGGACAGAACACTGAAGCTTTCTTT. Translated, it gives CASSFGQNTEAFF.

The J gene is TRBJ2-7, the V gene TRBV7-6; D is undetermined. V shed 2 bases and J shed 3 bases, with 5 bases lying between them. The CDR3 is 12 residues long. Germline V CDR1 and CDR2: SGHVS, FNYEAQ. CDR3 DNA: TGTGCCAGCAGCTTACCAGGCTACGAGCAGTACTTC. Translated, it gives CASSLPGYEQYF.

This clone was detected only a few times. The chain couples TRBV15 to TRBJ2-6, with D perhaps TRBD1 (5 bases). The germline V and J ends were trimmed by 5 bases and 1 base, with 12 bases remaining between them. CDR1 is LNHNV and CDR2 is YYDKDF in the germline V gene (reference sequence). The CDR3 is 16 residues long. This CDR3 reads CATSPGQGSGANVLTF. Written as DNA, the CDR3 is TGTGCCACCAGCCCAGGGCAAGGGTCTGGGGCCAACGTCCTGACTTTC.

The chain recombines TRBV6-5 with TRBJ2-5; D gene unclear. The CDR3 length is 15 residues. In germline, CDR1 is MNHEY, CDR2 SVGAGI. Trimming took 2 bases from V and 1 from J, leaving 11 bases between them. Here the CDR3 reads CASSYNPVPQETQYF. CDR3 coding DNA: TGTGCCAGCAGTTACAACCCGGTCCCCCAAGAGACCCAGTACTTC.

The V call is TRBV9, the J call TRBJ1-6; no clear D. Trimming cost V 1 base and J 6 bases, with 17 bases left between them. The germline gives CDR1 SGDLS, CDR2 YYNGEE. The CDR3 runs to 17 residues. The CDR3 sequence: CASSVHSGPTVNSPLHF. Written as DNA, the CDR3 is TGTGCCAGCAGCGTACACAGCGGACCGACTGTTAATTCACCCCTCCACTTT.

CDR3 DNA sequence: TGTGCCAGCAGTTCCCTCGGACAGGGGGCGAATAATTCACCCCTCCACTTT. Its translation: CASSSLGQGANNSPLHF. The gene calls are TRBV28 and TRBJ1-6; TRBD1 agrees at 11 bases. Looked up from germline, CDR1 is MDHEN and CDR2 is SYDVKM. Trimming took 4 bases from V and 5 from J; bases not matched to a gene: 7. The CDR3 runs to 17 residues.

This clone is a singleton in its sample. The chain recombines TRBV25-1 with TRBJ1-5, with 10 nucleotides matching TRBD1. Germline values: CDR1 MGHDK, CDR2 SYGVNS. The CDR3 extends over 14 amino acids. The trim removed 11 bases at V and 0 bases at J, leaving 4 bases unmatched. This CDR3 is CAGGTGDSNQPQHF. For the CDR3, the DNA is TGTGCCGGCGGGACAGGGGATAGCAATCAGCCCCAGCATTTT.

This sequence joins TRBV5-6 and TRBJ2-5; maybe TRBD2 (6 bases). The J call could be wrong; TRBJ2-7 is a better fit for the DNA end. The CDR3 is 12 residues long. CDR1 and CDR2 (germline): SGHDT, YYEEEE. The CDR3, as DNA: TGTGCCAGCAGCGCCAGGAGGGGCGAGCAGTACTTC. Its translation: CASSARRGEQYF.

The J gene is TRBJ2-2, the V gene TRBV6-1; TRBD1 might be the D (5 bases). The CDR3 totals 14 residues. CDR1 and CDR2 from the germline V gene are MNHNS and SASEGT. The V end was cut by 6 bases, the J end by 2 bases, with 10 bases between. The CDR3 region has the DNA TGTGCCAGCAGAGACAGCTTTAACACCGGGGAGCTGTTTTTT. Translated, it gives CASRDSFNTGELFF.

This clone has a single count. The chain links TRBV5-1 to TRBJ2-6, with D possibly TRBD1 on 6 matching bases. This CDR3 comprises 16 residues. CDR1 is SGHRS and CDR2 is YFSETQ in the germline V gene. Trimming took 4 bases from V and 0 from J, leaving 11 bases between them. CDR3 nucleotide sequence: TGCGCCAGCAGCCGGGGACACAGCTCTGGGGCCAACGTCCTGACTTTC. Translation: CASSRGHSSGANVLTF.

This chain joins TRBV19 and TRBJ2-1, with D possibly TRBD1 on 6 matching bases. Germline-derived CDR1 and CDR2 are LNHDA and SQIVND (reference sequence). CDR3 length: 16 amino acids. Trimming left V 4 bases short and J 0 bases short, with 13 bases between. The CDR3 loop reads CASSKGVGSSYNEQFF. CDR3 coding DNA: TGTGCCAGTAGTAAGGGGGTGGGGAGCTCCTACAATGAGCAGTTCTTC. The full variable domain, in which reference TRBV19 and TRBJ2-1 provide the parts outside the CDR3, is DGGITQSPKYLFRKEGQNVTLSCEQNLNHDAMYWYRQDPGQGLRLIYYSQIVNDFQKGDIAEGYSVSREKKESFPLTVTSAQKNPTAFYLCASSKGVGSSYNEQFFGPGTRLTVL.

This clone has more than one count but fewer than ten. V is TRBV7-9 and J is TRBJ1-4; TRBD1 aligns across 8 bases. The CDR3 totals 14 residues. The V and J ends lost 1 base and 5 bases, in that order; junction bases with no gene match: 0. In germline, CDR1 is SEHNR, CDR2 FQNEAQ (reference sequence). CDR3 region: CASSLGTGNEKLFF. Written as DNA, the CDR3 is TGTGCCAGCAGCTTAGGGACAGGGAATGAAAAACTGTTTTTT.

The chain recombines TRBV9 with TRBJ2-1, with D maybe TRBD1 (6 bases). The germline V gene encodes CDR1 SGDLS and CDR2 YYNGEE. Trimming took 3 bases from V and 5 from J, leaving 15 bases between them. The CDR3 runs to 15 residues. The CDR3 DNA follows: TGTGCCAGCAGCGCCGGGACATATACCGACAATGAGCAGTTCTTC. It yields the protein CASSAGTYTDNEQFF.

This chain uses TRBV19 with TRBJ1-2; 11 positions agree with TRBD1. The CDR3 is 17 amino acids. J lost 4 bases, V lost 8 bases, and 15 bases had no gene match. The germline CDR1 and CDR2 sequences are LNHDA and SQIVND (reference sequence). The CDR3 spells CASSTIFTGTGGYGYTF. Here the CDR3 DNA reads TGTGCCAGTTCCACTATCTTTACCGGGACAGGGGGCTATGGCTACACCTTC.

The V call is TRBV6-1, the J call TRBJ1-2, with a possible D match to TRBD1 (6 bases). From germline, CDR1 is MNHNS and CDR2 SASEGT. Deletions cut 5 bases from V and 2 bases from J, with 12 bases between. This CDR3 comprises 14 residues. The chain's CDR3 is CASSKPTGNYGYTF. The CDR3 DNA follows: TGTGCCAGCAGTAAGCCGACAGGAAACTATGGCTACACCTTC.

The chain's CDR3 is CASSFRPNTGELFF. The CDR3 DNA is TGTGCCAGCAGCTTCCGTCCGAACACCGGGGAGCTGTTTTTT. This sequence joins TRBV9 and TRBJ2-2, with D hard to call. Trimming pared 4 bases from V and 0 bases from J, leaving 7 bases between. Per the germline V gene, CDR1 is SGDLS and CDR2 is YYNGEE. The CDR3 runs 14 residues.

The chain joins TRBV5-4 to TRBJ2-4, with 9 bases lining up with TRBD1. Trimming cost V 4 bases and J 1 base; bases outside gene matches: 6. The CDR3 totals 16 residues. Germline loops: CDR1 SGHNT, CDR2 YYREEE (reference sequence). The CDR3: CASSQGTGWAKNIQYF. In DNA form, the CDR3 reads TGTGCCAGCAGCCAGGGGACAGGGTGGGCCAAAAACATTCAGTACTTC.

As concerns this clone: At one of its ends the junction is not consistent with the germline gene, which may arise from a read error. The V and J genes are TRBV28 and TRBJ1-2, with D tentatively TRBD1 (6 bases). Germline CDR1 MDHEN, CDR2 SYDVKM. The CDR3 is made up of 14 amino acids. CDR3 DNA sequence: TGTGCCAGCAGTTTCGTGGGGGCGCCGAGTGGCTACCCCTTC. Its protein product is CASSFVGAPSGYPF.

The J gene is TRBJ2-2, the V gene TRBV2, with D perhaps TRBD2 (5 bases). CDR3 length: 14 amino acids. V shed 7 bases and J shed 6 bases, with 15 bases lying between them. Germline V gene sequence: CDR1 SNHLY, CDR2 FYNNEI. This CDR3 is CASTGSQRSGELFF. In nucleotides, the CDR3 is TGTGCCAGCACCGGCTCACAGCGGTCCGGGGAGCTGTTTTTT.

V and J are TRBV7-9 and TRBJ2-3; possible D gene TRBD1, 6 bases. Germline CDR1 and CDR2: SEHNR and FQNEAQ (reference sequence). This CDR3 region has 13 residues. V was clipped by 5 bases and J by 0 bases, with 6 bases between them. This chain's CDR3 is CASSRGSTDTQYF. In DNA form, the CDR3 reads TGTGCCAGCAGCAGGGGGAGCACAGATACGCAGTATTTT.

The gene calls are TRBV2 and TRBJ1-1, with D tentatively TRBD1 (5 bases). Germline loops: CDR1 SNHLY, CDR2 FYNNEI. The CDR3 has 13 amino acids. The V gene lost 6 bases and the J gene lost 0 bases, with 8 bases spanning the gap. In nucleotides, the CDR3 is TGTGCCAGCAGAAGGGGCATGAACACTGAAGCTTTCTTT. Encoded protein: CASRRGMNTEAFF.

This chain links TRBV23-1 with TRBJ1-2, with 9 bases that match TRBD1. TRBV23-1 is noted as an ORF with a role that remains uncertain. This CDR3 has 17 residues. The V gene end was trimmed by 2 bases and the J gene end by 7 bases; junction bases not matched to a gene: 14. In nucleotides, the CDR3 is TGCGCCAGCAGTCAACCTCGGGACAGGGAATTGATGGTTGGCTACACCTTC. As protein: CASSQPRDRELMVGYTF.

This clone came up a few times. Written as DNA, the CDR3 is TGTGCCAGTAGACTGCAGGGGGGCACTGAAGCTTTCTTT. Its translation: CASRLQGGTEAFF. The chain uses TRBV19 and TRBJ1-1, with 7 bases that match TRBD1. This CDR3 has 13 amino acids. J gave up 4 bases and V 6 bases, and 5 bases lay outside the gene matches. The germline V gene has CDR1 LNHDA and CDR2 SQIVND (reference sequence). The full variable domain, its missing parts supplied by reference TRBV19 and TRBJ1-1, is DGGITQSPKYLFRKEGQNVTLSCEQNLNHDAMYWYRQDPGQGLRLIYYSQIVNDFQKGDIAEGYSVSREKKESFPLTVTSAQKNPTAFYLCASRLQGGTEAFFGQGTRLTVV.

V gene TRBV2 combines with J gene TRBJ1-2; D is ambiguous. CDR3 size: 13 residues. Germline V lookup: CDR1 SNHLY, CDR2 FYNNEI. V lost 3 bases, J lost 8 bases, and 13 bases lay in between. The CDR3 spells CASSEVAYPGYTF. CDR3 nucleotide sequence: TGTGCCAGCAGTGAGGTGGCTTATCCGGGCTACACCTTC.

The rearrangement uses TRBV7-2 and TRBJ2-2; 10 nucleotides match TRBD2. Trimming cost V 2 bases and J 3 bases; bases outside gene matches: 0. The V gene's germline CDR1 is SGHTA and CDR2 FQGNSA. This CDR3 has 15 amino acids. CDR3 DNA sequence: TGTGCCAGCAGCTTACTAGCGGGGGACACCGGGGAGCTGTTTTTT. It is translated as CASSLLAGDTGELFF.